Listed here are 19 T cell receptor beta chains from one sample, sequenced in a study of T-cell memory formation after mild COVID-19. Using its own MiXCR run on the 5' RACE reads, TCRdb lists one record per CDR3 protein. The sample lists around 47,000 distinct CDR3 sequences; nearly 9.5% were seen once. Sequenced material: PBMCs or a T cell subset sorted from them (not recorded which). These receptors originate from an adult woman who had mild COVID-19 (a few samples of this study predate the infection). Cell type and time point are not known.

V and J are TRBV27 and TRBJ1-4, with D unresolved. This CDR3 spans 14 amino acids. V lost 5 bases and J lost 3, with 10 bases in between. Germline V gene lookup returns CDR1 MNHEY and CDR2 SMNVEV (reference sequence). The CDR3 nucleotides are TGTGCCAGCAGTCCAGCGTTGGCTAATGAAAAACTGTTTTTT. It encodes CASSPALANEKLFF.

This clonotype was detected many times. CDR3 DNA sequence: TGCGCCAGCAGCCTCCCGGACAGGGTCAATGAGCAGTTCTTC. This gives the protein CASSLPDRVNEQFF. The V gene is TRBV5-1, the J gene TRBJ2-1, with 8 bases identical to TRBD1. The CDR3 spans 14 residues. The germline CDR1 and CDR2 sequences are SGHRS and YFSETQ. V shed 4 bases and J 6 bases; nucleotides not matched to a gene: 6.

This clonotype was counted a few times. This sequence joins TRBV12-3 or TRBV12-4 and TRBJ1-1; no reliable D call. V gave up 4 bases and J gave up 0 bases, with 12 bases separating them. CDR3 length: 15 amino acids. For the CDR3, the DNA is TGTGCCAGCAGTTCCCGGCGACACATGAACACTGAAGCTTTCTTT. Translating gives CASSSRRHMNTEAFF.

V usage is TRBV18 and J usage is TRBJ1-1; no reliable D call. V lost 0 bases, J lost 5 bases, and 10 bases lay in between. CDR1 and CDR2 (germline): KGHSH, LQKENI. This CDR3 has 14 amino acids. CDR3 sequence reads: CASSPPPGGTEAFF. In nucleotides, the CDR3 is TGTGCCAGCTCACCACCACCAGGAGGGACTGAAGCTTTCTTT. Variable domain in full (rest from reference TRBV18 and TRBJ1-1): NAGVMQNPRHLVRRRGQEARLRCSPMKGHSHVYWYRQLPEEGLKFMVYLQKENIIDESGMPKERFSAEFPKEGPSILRIQQVVRGDSAAYFCASSPPPGGTEAFFGQGTRLTVV.

This clonotype has only a few counts. The chain combines TRBV30 with TRBJ1-1; D is unclear. The CDR3 consists of 16 residues. In germline, CDR1 is GTSNPN, CDR2 SVGIG (reference sequence). V gave up 0 bases and J gave up 6 bases, with 20 bases separating them. The CDR3 coding sequence is TGTGCCTGGAGTGTAAAGGGTACCCGACGGTGGGCTGAAGCTTTCTTT. Translating it yields CAWSVKGTRRWAEAFF.

Turning to this clonotype: A much larger clone lies one base from this, so it may be a read error. Likely a read error: the CDR3 ends without its conserved phenylalanine or tryptophan. The V gene is TRBV4-2, the J gene TRBJ2-7, with 8 bases fitting TRBD2. With V trimmed by 1 base and J by 3 bases, 8 bases remained unmatched. CDR1 and CDR2 (germline): LGHNA, YNFKEQ. There are 16 residues in the CDR3. The CDR3 spells CASSQAPAGTSYEQYL. CDR3 coding DNA: TGTGCCAGCAGCCAAGCCCCCGCCGGGACTAGCTACGAGCAGTACTTA.

This clonotype was found many times. The chain links TRBV12-3 or TRBV12-4 to TRBJ1-4; the D is unclear. This CDR3 spans 12 amino acids. The V and J ends lost 5 bases and 14 bases respectively, with 15 bases between them. CDR3 in amino acids: CASSPTPTKLFF. The CDR3 nucleotides are TGTGCCAGCAGTCCCACCCCAACTAAGCTGTTTTTT.

The genes are TRBV2 and TRBJ2-2; D possibly corresponds to TRBD2 (5 bases). The CDR3 is 14 amino acids. Germline CDR1 SNHLY, CDR2 FYNNEI. Trimming stripped 8 bases from V and 0 bases from J, with 10 bases between. The CDR3 nucleotides read TGTGCCAGCGTACGGACTCCGAACACCGGGGAGCTGTTTTTT. Translating gives CASVRTPNTGELFF.

This clonotype has a handful of counts. The chain has TRBV20-1 and TRBJ2-7; a possible D gene is TRBD1 (5 bases). Germline V gene data show CDR1 as DFQATT and CDR2 as SNEGSKA (reference sequence). This CDR3 region has 12 residues. Trimming removed 3 bases from V and 5 bases from J, with 11 bases in between. CDR3 sequence: CSARVREHEQYF. The DNA of the CDR3 is TGCAGTGCTAGGGTCAGGGAACACGAGCAGTACTTC.

This clonotype was seen ten or more times. The J gene is TRBJ1-5, the V gene TRBV7-4, with D perhaps TRBD1 (5 bases). In germline, CDR1 is SGHVT, CDR2 SQSDAQ. V was cut by 1 base and J by 1 base, with 11 bases left in between. This CDR3 is built from 16 residues. The CDR3: CASSLVVRESNQPQHF. The CDR3 DNA sequence: TGTGCCAGCAGCTTAGTAGTCAGGGAGAGCAATCAGCCCCAGCATTTT.

J is TRBJ2-2 and V is TRBV3-1; 8 bases map to TRBD1. This CDR3 comprises 17 residues. J lost 5 bases, V lost 0 bases, and 8 bases had no gene match. CDR1 and CDR2 from the germline V gene are LGHDT and YNNKEL (reference sequence). Written as DNA, the CDR3 is TGTGCCAGCAGCCAAGATGTCTGGACAGGGCAAACCGGGGAGCTGTTTTTT. It yields the protein CASSQDVWTGQTGELFF.

This clonotype was found many times. V is TRBV23-1 and J is TRBJ2-1; 12 nucleotides line up with TRBD2. TRBV23-1 is filed as an ORF, its function uncertain. Unmatched junction bases numbered 12, after V lost 2 bases and J lost 4 bases. The CDR3 has 19 residues. The DNA for the CDR3 is TGCGCCAGCAGTCAACCGGGGGCTAGCGGGGGGGCGATATACAATGAGCAGTTCTTC. It specifies CASSQPGASGGAIYNEQFF.

This clonotype showed up just a few times. This chain connects TRBV4-1 to TRBJ2-7; 7 bases are a match to TRBD2. The trim removed 8 bases at V and 6 bases at J, leaving 10 bases unmatched. CDR1 and CDR2 from the germline V gene are MGHRA and YSYEKL. This CDR3 has 13 residues. CDR3 nucleotide sequence: TGCGCCAGCGCACTGGGGGAGGGGAGCGAGCAGTACTTC. It encodes CASALGEGSEQYF.

This clonotype has only one observation. Being one base from a much bigger clone, this may be a read error. The V call is TRBV11-1, the J call TRBJ1-1; D unclear. The CDR3 has 13 residues. Germline loops: CDR1 SGHAT, CDR2 FQDESV (reference sequence). CDR3 bases: TGTGCCAGCAGCTTAGGCGCCCCGTATGAAGCTTTATTT. Translated, it gives CASSLGAPYEALF.

This clonotype was counted many times. The chain links TRBV13 to TRBJ2-5, with TRBD2 matching over 11 bases. The CDR3 has 16 amino acids. Germline CDR1 PRHDT, CDR2 FYEKMQ (reference sequence). Trimming at V came to 4 bases and at J to 2 bases, leaving 6 bases not matched to a gene. In nucleotides, the CDR3 is TGTGCCAGCAGCTCTACTAGCGGGGGTACTCAAGAGACCCAGTACTTC. Its protein is CASSSTSGGTQETQYF.

This clonotype was detected a few times. The chain employs TRBV30 and TRBJ2-3; TRBD1 matches at 7 bases. Germline CDR1 reads GTSNPN; CDR2 reads SVGIG (reference sequence). V was clipped by 0 bases and J by 2 bases; unmatched bases: 2. The CDR3 covers 14 residues. Here the CDR3 reads CAWSVGTDTDTQYF. The CDR3 region has the DNA TGTGCCTGGAGTGTAGGGACAGACACAGATACGCAGTATTTT.

This clonotype was seen only a few times. The chain is built from TRBV5-1 and TRBJ2-3, with D perhaps given as TRBD1 or TRBD2 (5 bases each). V was pared by 4 bases and J by 5 bases, with 17 bases between. Germline CDR1 SGHRS, CDR2 YFSETQ. The CDR3 totals 15 residues. The CDR3: CASSTGDPGGDTQYF. The CDR3 nucleotides are TGCGCCAGCAGCACCGGGGACCCTGGTGGAGATACGCAGTATTTT. Together with reference TRBV5-1 and TRBJ2-3, the CDR3 gives the full variable domain: KAGVTQTPRYLIKTRGQQVTLSCSPISGHRSVSWYQQTPGQGLQFLFEYFSETQRNKGNFPGRFSGRQFSNSRSEMNVSTLELGDSALYLCASSTGDPGGDTQYFGPGTRLTVL.

This clonotype was seen at least ten times. This chain connects TRBV7-2 to TRBJ1-6; D is unclear. The V end lost 3 bases, the J end lost 5 bases, and 8 bases lay between the germline ends. The germline V gene encodes CDR1 SGHTA and CDR2 FQGNSA. The CDR3 consists of 14 residues. The CDR3 spells CASSFQSNNSPLHF. Here the CDR3 DNA reads TGTGCCAGCAGCTTCCAGTCTAATAATTCACCCCTCCACTTT.

This clonotype was detected ten times or more. This chain connects TRBV20-1 to TRBJ1-2; D is perhaps TRBD1 (6 bases). V was cut by 0 bases and J by 8 bases, with 13 bases left in between. The CDR3 covers 13 residues. Germline assignment: CDR1 DFQATT and CDR2 SNEGSKA (reference sequence). CDR3 loop: CSARDRQGSGYTF. The CDR3 DNA reads TGCAGTGCTAGAGATCGGCAGGGGAGCGGCTACACCTTC.